A single sample gave rise to the 23 T cell receptor beta chains below, sequenced in a study of shared clonotypes between healthy human individuals. Profiled with immunoSEQ multiplex PCR; TCRdb holds only in-frame clones, not every one. This table has 550,000 to 800,000 clones, around 74% appearing once. Sequenced sample: memory CD4+ T cells sorted from blood. The subset: CD45RA-negative fraction. The source is a woman in her thirties in good health.

V usage is TRBV9 and J usage is TRBJ2-7; D is perhaps TRBD1 (6 bases). CDR3 length: 15 amino acids. Trimming removed 4 bases at V and 1 base at J, with 15 bases between. Per the germline V gene, CDR1 is SGDLS and CDR2 is YYNGEE. The CDR3 DNA is TGTGCCAGCAGCTACCGGGACACGCTATCCTACGAGCAGTACTTC. Translating gives CASSYRDTLSYEQYF.

This chain uses TRBV2 with TRBJ2-7, with D unresolved. Deletions cut 2 bases from V and 5 bases from J, with 7 bases between. Germline loops: CDR1 SNHLY, CDR2 FYNNEI. This CDR3 has 12 residues. The CDR3 spells CASSELTHEQYF. The CDR3 DNA reads as TGTGCCAGCAGTGAACTAACGCACGAGCAGTACTTC.

The rearrangement joins TRBV5-1 to TRBJ1-2, with TRBD1 matching 7 bases. From germline, CDR1 is SGHRS and CDR2 YFSETQ. Trimming took 4 bases from V and 4 from J; bases not matched to a gene: 7. The CDR3 extends over 14 amino acids. The DNA of the CDR3 is TGCGCCAGCAGCCCGACAGGGACTCTCTATGGCTACACCTTC. Its protein is CASSPTGTLYGYTF.

The rearrangement uses TRBV4-1 and TRBJ2-7; TRBD2 agrees at 13 bases. V dropped 4 bases and J dropped 4; count of bases not matched to a gene: 13. The CDR3 totals 18 residues. Germline values: CDR1 MGHRA, CDR2 YSYEKL. For the CDR3, the DNA is TGCGCCAGCAGCCCGTCCGGACTAGCGGGAGTTATCCAGTACGAGCAGTACTTC. Translation gives CASSPSGLAGVIQYEQYF.

J is TRBJ2-2 and V is TRBV7-9; weak D call: TRBD2 (6 bases). CDR3 length equals 16 residues. CDR1 and CDR2 from the germline V gene are SEHNR and FQNEAQ (reference sequence). V was cut by 6 bases and J by 2 bases, with 16 bases left in between. The CDR3 bases are TGTGCCAGCAGTTCCGCAACGGGAGATAACACCGGGGAGCTGTTTTTT. This translates into CASSSATGDNTGELFF.

The chain combines TRBV25-1 with TRBJ2-3, with 11 positions matching TRBD2. The CDR3 covers 14 residues. Germline assignment: CDR1 MGHDK and CDR2 SYGVNS. V lost 5 bases to trimming and J lost 4 bases; unmatched junction nucleotides: 2. CDR3 DNA sequence: TGTGCCAGCAGTCTGGGACTAGCGGCAGATACGCAGTATTTT. The encoded protein is CASSLGLAADTQYF.

V is TRBV5-1 and J is TRBJ1-2; TRBD1 matches 9 bases. Germline-derived CDR1 and CDR2 are SGHRS and YFSETQ. V gave up 0 bases and J gave up 4 bases; unmatched junction bases: 4. This CDR3 region has 15 residues. CDR3 sequence reads: CASSLGTGAGYGYTF. CDR3 bases: TGCGCCAGCAGCTTGGGGACAGGGGCGGGCTATGGCTACACCTTC.

The CDR3 sequence: CASSQGQGLGYTF. Written as DNA, the CDR3 is TGCGCCAGCAGCCAAGGACAGGGCCTGGGCTACACCTTC. V gene TRBV5-1 combines with J gene TRBJ1-2; 8 bases match TRBD1. Germline assignment: CDR1 SGHRS and CDR2 YFSETQ. The CDR3 has 13 amino acids. The ends lost 4 bases at V and 8 bases at J; junction bases unmatched: 7. Combining the CDR3 with reference TRBV5-1 and TRBJ1-2 gives the whole variable domain KAGVTQTPRYLIKTRGQQVTLSCSPISGHRSVSWYQQTPGQGLQFLFEYFSETQRNKGNFPGRFSGRQFSNSRSEMNVSTLELGDSALYLCASSQGQGLGYTFGSGTRLTVV.

This clone was recorded once. Distinct nucleotide sequences in the sample also encode this CDR3. The chain is built from TRBV7-9 and TRBJ1-5, with D unclear. This CDR3 has 13 amino acids. V lost 1 base and J 2 bases, leaving 3 bases between the germline ends. Germline V gene lookup returns CDR1 SEHNR and CDR2 FQNEAQ (reference sequence). The CDR3 coding sequence is TGTGCCAGCAGCTTAGACGGCAATCAGCCCCAGCATTTT. Amino acids: CASSLDGNQPQHF.

The chain carries TRBV28 and TRBJ2-3, with D perhaps matching TRBD1 or TRBD2 (5 bases each). Germline assignment: CDR1 MDHEN and CDR2 SYDVKM. This CDR3 comprises 16 residues. The V end lost 3 bases, the J end lost 1 base, and 14 bases lay between the germline ends. The CDR3 loop is CASSLSEGPGTDTQYF. The CDR3 nucleotides are TGTGCCAGCAGTTTGTCTGAGGGGCCGGGCACAGATACGCAGTATTTT.

The DNA of the CDR3 is TGTGCCAGCTGGGGCGTCGGAACCGAGGAGCGCGACGAGCAGTACTTC. This encodes CASWGVGTEERDEQYF. The chain carries TRBV27 and TRBJ2-7; D may be TRBD1 (5 bases). This CDR3 spans 16 amino acids. V lost 8 bases to trimming and J lost 5 bases, with 25 bases between them. CDR1 and CDR2 from the germline V gene are MNHEY and SMNVEV (reference sequence).

In regard to this clone: The sample contains more than one DNA sequence encoding this CDR3. The chain links TRBV18 to TRBJ2-7; D unresolved. The V end lost 2 bases, the J end lost 0 bases, and 5 bases lay between the germline ends. Germline CDR1 reads KGHSH; CDR2 reads LQKENI. CDR3 size: 13 residues. Here the CDR3 DNA reads TGTGCCAGCTCACCAGGATCCTCCTACGAGCAGTACTTC. Residues: CASSPGSSYEQYF.

A word on this clone: In the same sample, other DNA sequences code for this CDR3. This chain links TRBV28 with TRBJ1-2; D call uncertain. The CDR3 sequence is 11 residues long. V was clipped by 9 bases and J by 4 bases, with 9 bases between them. CDR1 MDHEN and CDR2 SYDVKM come from the germline V gene. This chain's CDR3 is CASGVGYGYTF. The CDR3 nucleotides are TGTGCCAGTGGGGTAGGCTATGGCTACACCTTC.

The chain employs TRBV5-5 and TRBJ1-5; D is undetermined. Germline V gene sequence: CDR1 SGHKS, CDR2 YYEKEE (reference sequence). Trimming took 4 bases from V and 4 from J, leaving 9 bases between them. CDR3 length: 13 amino acids. The CDR3 reads CASSRTTNQPQHF. The CDR3 coding sequence is TGTGCCAGCAGCCGCACTACGAATCAGCCCCAGCATTTT.

V and J are TRBV13 and TRBJ1-1, with a weak D call TRBD1 (6 bases). CDR1 PRHDT and CDR2 FYEKMQ come from the germline V gene (reference sequence). This CDR3 contains 14 residues. The V gene lost 4 bases and the J gene lost 1 base, with 10 bases spanning the gap. The CDR3 reads CASSSTQGNTEAFF. The CDR3 DNA sequence: TGTGCCAGCAGCTCTACACAGGGGAACACTGAAGCTTTCTTT.

This clone was counted a few times. This chain connects TRBV30 to TRBJ1-4; D gene uncertain. Germline values: CDR1 GTSNPN, CDR2 SVGIG (reference sequence). V was pared by 7 bases and J by 10 bases, with 13 bases between. The CDR3 is made up of 11 amino acids. The CDR3 loop reads CASERRRKLFF. The CDR3 DNA reads as TGTGCCTCAGAAAGACGACGAAAACTGTTTTTT.

Of note for this clone: With a much larger clone just one base away, this may be a read error. Other DNA sequences in this specimen translate into the identical CDR3. The chain links TRBV7-3 to TRBJ1-1; the D gene is possibly TRBD1 (5 bases). CDR1 and CDR2 from the germline V gene are SGHTA and FQGTGA. Deletions cut 4 bases from V and 3 bases from J, with 9 bases between. CDR3 length: 13 amino acids. CDR3 nucleotides: TGTGCCAGCAGCTCTCAGGGAGACACTGAAGCTTTCTTT. This translates into CASSSQGDTEAFF.

This sequence joins TRBV19 and TRBJ2-1, with D tentatively TRBD1 or TRBD2 (6 bases each). This CDR3 has 14 amino acids. Per the germline V gene, CDR1 is LNHDA and CDR2 is SQIVND (reference sequence). Trimming took 5 bases from V and 8 from J, leaving 16 bases between them. The CDR3: CASSGQGRIDEQFF. CDR3 coding DNA: TGTGCCAGTAGTGGCCAGGGGAGGATCGATGAGCAGTTCTTC.

The J gene is TRBJ2-5, the V gene TRBV11-2; D is tentatively TRBD1 or TRBD2 (5 bases each). Germline-derived CDR1 and CDR2 are SGHAT and FQNNGV. The CDR3 totals 15 residues. The V and J ends lost 5 bases and 5 bases respectively, with 18 bases between them. DNA for the CDR3: TGTGCCAGCAGCCTATCATCCGGGACCCAGGAGACCCAGTACTTC. It is translated as CASSLSSGTQETQYF.

CDR3 in amino acids: CASTLDLLSYNEQFF. The CDR3 region has the DNA TGTGCCAGCACCTTGGATCTCTTGTCCTACAATGAGCAGTTCTTC. This rearrangement joins TRBV2 to TRBJ2-1; D is ambiguous. Germline V lookup: CDR1 SNHLY, CDR2 FYNNEI. Trimming stripped 7 bases from V and 1 base from J, with 14 bases between. The CDR3 consists of 15 residues.

The chain uses TRBV5-1 and TRBJ2-7; TRBD1 matches at 7 bases. This CDR3 comprises 19 residues. Germline values: CDR1 SGHRS, CDR2 YFSETQ. V gave up 0 bases and J gave up 1 base; unmatched junction bases: 16. The chain's CDR3 is CASSLGYYRGQYDSYEQYF. In DNA form, the CDR3 reads TGCGCCAGCAGCTTGGGATACTATCGGGGACAGTATGATTCCTACGAGCAGTACTTC.

V is TRBV5-1 and J is TRBJ2-3; D is unclear. Trimming left V 3 bases short and J 6 bases short, with 8 bases between. This CDR3 comprises 12 residues. Germline CDR1 reads SGHRS; CDR2 reads YFSETQ. In DNA form, the CDR3 reads TGCGCCAGCAGCTACAAGACCGATACGCAGTATTTT. It encodes CASSYKTDTQYF.

This clone was detected only once. V gene TRBV4-1 combines with J gene TRBJ2-5, with TRBD2 matching 7 bases. Germline CDR1 reads MGHRA; CDR2 reads YSYEKL. V was clipped by 1 base and J by 5 bases; unmatched bases: 13. CDR3 length: 17 amino acids. The CDR3 is CASSQGGGLGLSETQYF. The CDR3 DNA follows: TGCGCCAGCAGCCAAGGGGGAGGACTAGGATTAAGTGAGACCCAGTACTTC.